This T cell receptor (beta chain) was observed in a study of siplizumab effects on memory and regulatory T cells (dated by TCRdb to the late 2010s). As for the study more broadly: The effect of the anti-CD2 antibody siplizumab on alloreactive T-cell subsets was examined in allogeneic mixed lymphocyte reactions constructed from human PBMCs.

Sorted unstimulated T cells and proliferating T cells recovered from mixed lymphocyte reactions underwent TCRbeta CDR3 sequencing. Fresh whole blood from about eleven HLA-typed healthy donors served as the source for isolating PBMCs. To map where alloreactive clones came from, CD4+ non-regulatory T cells in the unstimulated state were FACS-sorted. Relative to germline, V is 4 bases shorter and J is 3 bases shorter, with 9 bases between their ends. Looking up the germline V gene yields CDR1 MRHNA and CDR2 SNTAGT. The CDR3 sequence holds 14 residues, the cysteine and phenylalanine included. The entry retains the CDR3 DNA only, 42 bases that are in frame from base 1. This clone has a single count. Its antigen has not been determined. The record has no base qualities; no much larger clone is one base away. Library preparation used the immunoSEQ multiplex PCR assay. Roughly 10^5 TCR templates per sample were assayed on the deep sequencing platform. Genomic DNA extracted from sorted T cells was used for TCRbeta CDR3 sequencing. The published analysis was carried out like this. The R programming language was used for clonal analysis of TCRbeta CDR3 data. Alloreactive CD4+ and CD8+ clones were defined by comparing unstimulated samples with post-reaction CFSE-low samples. By matching sequences to the repertoires of sorted unstimulated Treg and non-Treg cells, each alloreactive CD4+ clone was assigned a regulatory or non-regulatory origin. In its TCRdb copy, this immuneACCESS table keeps in-frame sequences only and misses some clones. Where compared with another copy, unresolved V genes explain less than half of these, and the others have no known cause. D and trimming were read from the DNA, whereas the V and J calls and clone size are those reported in that table. Counted in this sample were roughly 93,000 clones; over 90% of them appeared once. The top ten clones comprise 1% to 1.5% of the sample.

Overall study outcomes, separate from this receptor: The suppressive function of proliferating Tregs from siplizumab cultures was not functionally confirmed. Greater diversity appeared to be present in unstimulated naive T cells than in memory T cells, and a substantial contribution to the alloresponse seemed to be made by naive cells. For roughly 80-96% of proliferating CD4+ or CD8+ clones, no naive or memory phenotype could be assigned. Siplizumab significantly lowered the cumulative frequency of alloreactive sequences that could be traced to unstimulated CD4+ memory T cells. Sequences below about 10^-5 frequency were poorly captured, so only a minor fraction of alloreactive clones could be mapped to unstimulated subsets. In reactions with siplizumab, an average of about 69% of mappable alloreactive CD4+ clones were Treg-derived, compared with roughly 27% in control reactions.

Specimen: non-Treg CD4+ T cells sorted from blood. The sample's cell subset or site label is to be understood as: FACS-sorted unstimulated CD4+ non-regulatory T cells. The origin of this receptor is a human donor in good health. This sequence uses TRBV6-4 and TRBJ2-2; possibly the D gene is TRBD1, per 6 matching bases. The nucleotide sequence reads TGTGCCAGCAGTGTAGGGGGAGACACCGGGGAGCTGTTTTTT. The encoded protein is CASSVGGDTGELFF.